The present T cell receptor (beta chain) was sequenced within a study of T-cell memory formation after mild COVID-19. As for the study in general: The two donors had largely donor-specific TCR clusters. Study-level findings and limits: That cross-reactive memory joined was suggested by some responding clones appearing in pre-infection memory. Confirmation was lacking for SARS-CoV-2 specificity of second-wave clones that peaked on day 37.

This CDR3 has 13 residues. CDR1 is SGHDT and CDR2 is YYEEEE in the germline V gene. V lost 1 base and J 9 bases, leaving 11 bases between the germline ends. TCRdb fed the 5' RACE reads into MiXCR, producing one record per CDR3 protein. The sample shows approximately 350,000 distinct CDR3 sequences, over 10% of them seen only once. On this clonotype: Its cognate antigen is unknown.

The chain uses TRBV5-6 and TRBJ1-5; maybe TRBD1 (5 bases). The sequenced material came from PBMCs or a T cell subset sorted from them (not recorded which). This TCR derives from a man younger than 30 who had mild COVID-19 (a few samples of this study predate the infection). Cell type and time point are not known. For the CDR3, the DNA is TGTGCCAGCAGCTTGAGGGGTCAAGTGCCCCAGCATTTT. It is translated as CASSLRGQVPQHF.